Listed below are T cell receptor beta chains from one sample, sequenced in a study of OX40 agonist ivuxolimab in advanced cancers. Sequencing used immunoSEQ multiplex PCR; TCRdb keeps in-frame clones, though not all of them. The sample has some 83,000 clones, over 85% seen once. The source material was CD4+ or CD8+ T cells sorted from blood, sampled in a trial of the OX40 agonist ivuxolimab. The receptors shown here come from an adult with an advanced solid tumor such as melanoma, head and neck, liver or kidney cancer. CDR3s include the opening cysteine and the closing phenylalanine or tryptophan. A row's size may be missing; if present it is once, few, many or a size class.

.,TRBV4-2,TRBJ1-1,CASSRTFGLGKITEAFF
.,TRBV6-5,TRBJ1-1,CASSYSGQLGTEAFF
.,TRBV10-1,TRBJ2-1,CASSEGYHNEQFF
.,TRBV6-1,TRBJ1-5,CASSEWRRSNQPQHF
.,TRBV28,TRBJ2-3,CASSSRTSGDGDTQYF
.,TRBV6-5,TRBJ2-1,CASSYSGLEQFF
.,TRBV5-8,TRBJ1-1,CASSQAVLAEAFF
once,TRBV29-1,TRBJ1-1,CSVDPAEAFF
.,TRBV7-8,TRBJ2-2,CASSSTGPNTGELFF
.,TRBV29-1,TRBJ2-7,CSVEEANYEQYF
.,TRBV4-1,TRBJ2-5,CASSQTAGQRMETQYF
.,TRBV2,TRBJ1-2,CASRGGWDREHSYTF
once,TRBV27,TRBJ1-1,CASSWTGLEPEAFF
.,TRBV6-1,TRBJ1-2,CASSEDSYGYTF
.,TRBV27,TRBJ1-1,CASSFRPDTEAFF
.,TRBV5-6,TRBJ2-1,CASTKGGSYNEQFF
.,TRBV5-4,TRBJ2-7,CASSLTDSHSYEQYF
.,TRBV6-1,TRBJ2-7,CASSLLAGEFDEQYF
.,TRBV7-8,TRBJ2-2,CASSLVYRGNEELFF
.,TRBV7-6,TRBJ2-1,CASSSPGLAVYNEQFF
.,TRBV5-5,TRBJ1-2,CASSPSGSGFYGYTF
once,TRBV5-4,TRBJ2-5,CASSPGVAKETQYF
.,TRBV9,TRBJ1-2,CASTKTGVRNYGYTF
once,TRBV6-1,TRBJ2-5,CASSEYTAGRGTQYF
.,TRBV10-3,TRBJ2-7,CAISEGLTSYEQYF
.,TRBV2,TRBJ1-6,CASSEGAGGTGGFSPLHF
.,TRBV9,TRBJ1-2,CASSGDSYGYTF
.,TRBV19,TRBJ1-2,CASSGFLYGYTF
.,TRBV7-6,TRBJ2-1,CASSLGTRNNEQFF
.,TRBV6-1,TRBJ1-1,CASREPGQNTEAFF
few,TRBV5-8,TRBJ1-1,CASSFSSHARVAFF
.,TRBV27,TRBJ1-5,CASSFSSDRNNQPQHF
.,TRBV15,TRBJ2-1,CATSRGRGNEQFF
.,TRBV7-6,TRBJ1-1,CASSLARDLNTEAFF
.,TRBV4-1,TRBJ1-1,CASSQASTGLEAFF
.,TRBV27,TRBJ1-1,CASLDRSNTEAFF
.,TRBV4-1,TRBJ2-2,CASSQDSGPNTGELFF
.,TRBV9,TRBJ2-2,CASSVNTGELFF
.,TRBV21-1,TRBJ1-1,CASSISPGQGTEAFF
.,TRBV30,TRBJ2-2,CAWNGPTGELFF
.,TRBV6-5,TRBJ2-5,CASSPTGYGETQYF
.,TRBV5-1,TRBJ2-5,CASAGTSGGPQETQYF